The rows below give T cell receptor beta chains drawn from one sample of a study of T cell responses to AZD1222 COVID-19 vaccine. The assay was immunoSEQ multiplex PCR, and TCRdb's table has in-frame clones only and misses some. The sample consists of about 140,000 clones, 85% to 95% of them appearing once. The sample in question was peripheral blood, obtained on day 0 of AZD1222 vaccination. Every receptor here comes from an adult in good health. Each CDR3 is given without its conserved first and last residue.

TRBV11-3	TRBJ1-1	ASSPPGRGAF
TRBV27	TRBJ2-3	ASRDPTGGTQY
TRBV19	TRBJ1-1	ASSIDVRVTTEAF
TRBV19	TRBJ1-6	ASMAGGYSPLH
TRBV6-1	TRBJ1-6	ASSEVEGPQSPLH
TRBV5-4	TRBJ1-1	ASSEGLGLGEAF
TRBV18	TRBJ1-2	ASSPLESSTGGGYT
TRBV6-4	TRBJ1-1	ASRDRPGTEAF
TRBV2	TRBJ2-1	ASRELAGVPGEQF
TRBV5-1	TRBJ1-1	ASSKTGTGGEYTEAF
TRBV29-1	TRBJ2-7	SVDSGKEQY
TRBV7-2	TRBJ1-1	ASSSQGNTEAF
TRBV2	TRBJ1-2	ASRAGSPSYGYT
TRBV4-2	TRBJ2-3	ASSQDGEAGHTDTQY
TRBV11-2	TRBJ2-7	ASSLFGEAYEQY
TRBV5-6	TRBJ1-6	ASSLTDSPLH
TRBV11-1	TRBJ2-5	ASSLGPRGIETQY
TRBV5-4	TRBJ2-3	ASSPTILTDTQY
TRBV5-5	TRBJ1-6	ASSPQTGNNSPLH
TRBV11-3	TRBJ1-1	ASSLEFWGQMNTEAF
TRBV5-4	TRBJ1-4	ASSFDRGAEKLF
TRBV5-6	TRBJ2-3	ASRRDRTDTQY
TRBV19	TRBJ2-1	ASRTSGNKNEQF
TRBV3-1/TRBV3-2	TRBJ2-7	ASSQDRVEGHEQY
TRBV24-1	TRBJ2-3	ATSEVTGLPDTQY
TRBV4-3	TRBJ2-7	ASSQEGGYEQY
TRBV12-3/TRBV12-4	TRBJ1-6	ASRSEDSPLH